These T cell receptor beta chains were read from a single sample in a study of cytomegalovirus exposure and HLA in healthy donors. Sequencing used immunoSEQ multiplex PCR; TCRdb keeps in-frame clones, though not all of them. The data hold about 54,000 clones, with approximately 90% observed a single time. Sequencing was performed on PBMCs. Receptor source: a woman in her late teens or twenties in good health and CMV-seropositive. Both conserved end residues are part of each CDR3. D genes are given only for firm matches. The size entry is marked missing in some rows and otherwise reads once, few, many or a size class.

NA	TRBJ2-3	NA	TRBV7-9	TGTGCCAGCAGCTTATCCGGGGTCACAGATACGCAGTATTTT	CASSLSGVTDTQYF
NA	TRBJ1-1	NA	TRBV19	TGTGCCAGTAGTAGGGGGCGAAACACTGAAGCTTTCTTT	CASSRGRNTEAFF
NA	TRBJ1-1	once	TRBV6-5	TGTGCCAGCAGGAACTCAGGGGACACTGAAGCTTTCTTT	CASRNSGDTEAFF
TRBD1	TRBJ2-7	NA	TRBV6-1	TGTGCCAGCAGTGTCGACAGGGTCTCCTACGAGCAGTACTTC	CASSVDRVSYEQYF
TRBD1	TRBJ1-6	NA	TRBV6-6	TGTGCCAGCAGTTTACAGGGGGCGTATAATTCACCCCTCCACTTT	CASSLQGAYNSPLHF
NA	TRBJ1-1	NA	TRBV7-3	TGTGCCAGCAGGGAGACAGCGGGGGGAATTGCGGACACTGAAGCTTTCTTT	CASRETAGGIADTEAFF
NA	TRBJ1-1	NA	TRBV5-4	TGTGCCAGCAGCTTGCGGGGGGGGGAAGCTTTCTTT	CASSLRGGEAFF
TRBD1	TRBJ1-4	few	TRBV5-1	TGCGCCAGCAGCGCCGACAGGGGCTTAAATGAAAAACTGTTTTTT	CASSADRGLNEKLFF
NA	TRBJ1-2	once	TRBV11-1	TGTGCCAGCAGCTTAGCCAGGGGAGACTGTGGCTACACCTTC	CASSLARGDCGYTF
NA	TRBJ2-7	NA	TRBV27	TGTGCCAGCAGTTTGTTAGGACAGAGCTACGAGCAGTACTTC	CASSLLGQSYEQYF
NA	TRBJ2-3	NA	TRBV9	TGTGCCAGCAGCGTTTATCTCAGCACAGATACGCAGTATTTT	CASSVYLSTDTQYF
TRBD1	TRBJ2-7	NA	TRBV5-1	TGCGCCAGCAGCCCTACCGGGACAGGGCCCTACGAGCAGTACTTC	CASSPTGTGPYEQYF
TRBD1	TRBJ1-5	NA	TRBV6-4	TGTGCCAGCAGAAATCGGACAGGACACAATCAGCCCCAGCATTTT	CASRNRTGHNQPQHF
NA	TRBJ1-1	NA	TRBV6-6	TGTGCCAGCAGTTTAGGGGGGGCATACACTGAAGCTTTCTTT	CASSLGGAYTEAFF
NA	TRBJ1-2	few	TRBV11-2	TGTGCCAGCAGCCCCGACACGAACTATGGCTACACCTTC	CASSPDTNYGYTF
TRBD1	TRBJ1-4	once	TRBV28	TGTGCCACCCGGACAGGGGTGAGGGAAAAACTGTTTTTT	CATRTGVREKLFF
NA	TRBJ2-7	few	TRBV7-3	TGTGCCAGCAGCCCCTCGGTCCGTAGCGAGCAGTACTTC	CASSPSVRSEQYF
TRBD2	TRBJ2-3	NA	TRBV5-6	TGTGCCAGCAGTTCGGCCGGACTAGCGGGGGCCGATACGCAGTATTTT	CASSSAGLAGADTQYF
NA	TRBJ1-2	NA	TRBV11-2	TGTGCCAGCAGTCGCATAAGGAGGGCGCGGGACTCTAACTATGGCTACACCTTC	CASSRIRRARDSNYGYTF
NA	TRBJ2-7	NA	TRBV6-6	TGTGCCAGCAGTCAGGGACTTCTATACGAGCAGTACTTC	CASSQGLLYEQYF
TRBD1	TRBJ1-2	NA	TRBV18	TGTGCCAGCTCACCACCGTCTCGACAGGGATTCGGCTATGGCTACACCTTC	CASSPPSRQGFGYGYTF
TRBD1	TRBJ2-2	NA	TRBV15	TGTGCCACCAGCAAAGTACCGGGACAGGGGTTCGGGGAGCTGTTTTTT	CATSKVPGQGFGELFF
NA	TRBJ2-7	NA	TRBV6-6	TGTGCCAGCAGACTCCGGGACACCTCCTACGAGCAGTACTTC	CASRLRDTSYEQYF
NA	TRBJ2-3	NA	TRBV6-4	TGTGCCAGCGGCCAGCCCCCCTGGGCCCCCTTGGGTGTGGATACGCAGTATTTT	CASGQPPWAPLGVDTQYF
TRBD2	TRBJ2-5	NA	TRBV10-3	TGTGCCATCAGTGAACCTAGCGGGGTGGTTAGCCAAGAGACCCAGTACTTC	CAISEPSGVVSQETQYF
NA	TRBJ1-3	NA	TRBV19	TGTGCCAGTAAGAGAGAGAGGAGGAACACCATATATTTT	CASKRERRNTIYF
TRBD2	TRBJ2-2	NA	TRBV5-1	TGCGCCAGCAGCGAGAGCGGGGTTACCGGGGAGCTGTTTTTT	CASSESGVTGELFF
TRBD2	TRBJ2-1	NA	TRBV4-1	TGCGCCAGCAGCCGGACTAGCGGGGGGGCAGATAATTATGAGCAGTTCTTC	CASSRTSGGADNYEQFF
TRBD2	TRBJ2-2	NA	TRBV6-1	TGTGCCAGCGGTGAGACTAGCGGTTACACCGGGGAGCTGTTTTTT	CASGETSGYTGELFF
TRBD1	TRBJ1-1	few	TRBV2	TGTGCCAGCAGTCGACAGGGGGACACTGAAGCTTTCTTT	CASSRQGDTEAFF
NA	TRBJ2-3	NA	TRBV9	TGTGCCAGCAGCGTAGGTTCGGGGACAGATACGCAGTATTTT	CASSVGSGTDTQYF
TRBD1	TRBJ2-7	NA	TRBV5-1	TGCGCCAGCAGCTTCCAGGGGGAAGGACTCTACGAGCAGTACTTC	CASSFQGEGLYEQYF
NA	TRBJ2-2	NA	TRBV11-2	TGTGCCAGCAGCTCAACAAGGACAGATAACACCGGGGAGCTGTTTTTT	CASSSTRTDNTGELFF
NA	TRBJ1-5	NA	TRBV5-5	TGTGCCAGCAGCTTGGCAATAAATCTACGACAGCCCCAGCATTTT	CASSLAINLRQPQHF
TRBD1	TRBJ2-7	NA	TRBV5-6	TGTGCCAGCACCGTGCCGGGACAGGGGCCCTTCGAGCAGTACTTC	CASTVPGQGPFEQYF
TRBD1	TRBJ2-7	NA	TRBV6-6	TGTGCCAGCAGTCACGGGACAGGACCCCTCGGGCAGTACTTC	CASSHGTGPLGQYF
TRBD2	TRBJ2-2	NA	TRBV6-1	TGTGCCAGCAAAACGCTAGCGGGGAACACCGGGGAGCTGTTTTTT	CASKTLAGNTGELFF
TRBD1	TRBJ1-6	NA	TRBV16	TGTGCCAGCAGCCAAAGTGGGGCAGGGGGCAATTCACCCCTCCACTTT	CASSQSGAGGNSPLHF
NA	TRBJ1-3	NA	TRBV18	TGTGCCAGCTCACCGGCGGACTATGGAAACACCATATATTTT	CASSPADYGNTIYF
NA	TRBJ2-7	NA	TRBV28	TGTGCCAGCAGTTTGTCGGGTTCAGGGGCCGACGAGCAGTACTTC	CASSLSGSGADEQYF
NA	TRBJ2-4	NA	TRBV11-2	TGTGCCAGCAGCCTGGCTGGGGCTCAGTACTTC	CASSLAGAQYF